The T cell receptor (beta chain) described here comes from a study of preoperative IRX-2 immunotherapy in early breast cancer. The CDR3 contains 14 residues. Trimming took 4 bases from V and 2 from J, leaving 11 bases between them. CDR1 and CDR2 from the germline V gene are LGHNA and YSLEER. Only in-frame clones appear in the TCRdb table, and some are missing; sequencing was by immunoSEQ multiplex PCR. In the table there are about 62,000 clones, around 94% of which are singletons. Regarding treatment: preoperative locoregional IRX-2 cytokine immunotherapy. Patients received preoperative, locoregional IRX-2 cytokine immunotherapy in a phase Ib study.

This sample was obtained from a patient treated with IRX-2 immunotherapy. This sequence joins TRBV4-3 and TRBJ1-1, with a possible D match to TRBD1 (6 bases). This receptor was obtained from a human donor with breast cancer. The CDR3 sequence: CASSPGGGNTEAFF. As DNA, the CDR3 is TGCGCCAGCAGCCCGGGGGGGGGCAACACTGAAGCTTTCTTT.